The present TCR beta chain was sequenced within a study of blood T cell repertoires in COVID-19 (dated by TCRdb to the early 2020s). A note on the overall study: The collaborator samples originated in the United States, Italy and Spain and spanned the acute and convalescent phases of COVID-19. The material from the prospective study consisted of cDNA or gDNA derived from T cells, B-cell-depleted T cells, or PBMCs. Deeply sampled blood TCRbeta repertoires from subjects exposed to, actively infected with, or recovered from COVID-19 were included in the dataset. The repertoires were released in a freely available public database meant as a resource for research on the immune response to SARS-CoV-2. Samples were obtained from the ongoing ImmuneRACE study (first 160 participants) and from over 1,000 subjects provided by 6 global collaborators. The sample metadata nearly always contained a de-identified subject ID, COVID-19 status, age in years and sex. Where available, HLA class I and class II types were obtained from metadata supplied by the sample provider rather than from assay-based typing. Points the paper makes about the study in general: Clinical and demographic metadata were provided uncurated, with the amount varying by source and participant.

TCRbeta CDR3 regions were amplified from genomic DNA using the immunoSEQ Assay, a bias-controlled multiplex PCR. In the paper's pipeline: The number of nucleated cells in each sample was estimated by amplification of reference gene primers within the assay. Sequence reads were collapsed and filtered to measure the absolute abundance of every unique TCRbeta CDR3 rearrangement. For each sample, productive Simpson clonality was calculated by taking the square root of Simpson's diversity index across productive rearrangements. TCRdb provides this immuneACCESS table in a form limited to in-frame rearrangements. Some clones are lacking; in checked studies, under half of them reflect an unresolved V gene, and why the rest are absent is not known. V, J and clone size are taken as reported in that table, and D and trimming were inferred from the DNA itself. The sample data list around 450,000 clones, and roughly 91% of these were observed just once. The ten largest account for roughly 4.3% of the sample.

Each collaborating institution followed its own protocols to collect whole blood in K2EDTA tubes. Collaborator samples were shipped for TCRbeta analysis as frozen whole blood, isolated PBMCs, or DNA extracted from either sample type. A remark on this clone: Its antigen is unknown. The record has no base qualities; no much larger clone is one base away.

This sequence was found in a woman in her 30s with acute or convalescent COVID-19. Sequenced sample: peripheral blood.

The CDR3 has the sequence CASTYRRAGGAGTGELFF. DNA sequence: TGTGCCAGTACCTACAGGCGTGCAGGGGGCGCCGGCACCGGGGAGCTGTTTTTT. The chain is assembled from TRBV19 and TRBJ2-2, with 8 middle bases fitting TRBD1. The CDR3, from cysteine to phenylalanine, totals 18 residues. Only the CDR3 portion is preserved as DNA: 54 bases, with reading frame beginning at the first base. Relative to germline, V is missing 7 bases and J is missing 4 bases, with 17 bases of the junction outside any gene match. From the germline V gene (reference sequence), CDR1 is LNHDA and CDR2 is SQIVND.